This T cell receptor beta chain appears in the sequencing data of a study of cytomegalovirus exposure and HLA in healthy donors. Study-level points and caveats: Later analysis revealed greater clonal expansion in HLA-associated TCR beta chains than in equally common others. The authors judged a highly shared variant cluster likely a sequencing artifact. Productive status was seen about 87% or about 30% of the time for most TCR beta V segments in an earlier analysis.

Remarks on this clone: The antigen remains undetermined.

The CDR3 runs 15 residues. V lost 0 bases, J lost 7 bases, and 16 bases lay in between. CDR1 is SGHRS, CDR2 YFSETQ, per germline. Use of 60 Vbeta and 13 Jbeta primers characterized the PCR. Clones were read by immunoSEQ multiplex PCR, and TCRdb kept only the in-frame ones, dropping some. The sample has 35,000 to 40,000 clones; 90% to 95% are singletons. This receptor was identified in a woman aged 18-29 years in good health and CMV-seronegative. The specimen sequenced was PBMCs. This chain links TRBV5-1 with TRBJ1-2; tentative D call: TRBD1 (5 bases). The CDR3 spells CASSLDGTREGGYTF. The CDR3 region has the DNA TGCGCCAGCAGCTTGGACGGGACTCGGGAGGGTGGCTACACCTTC.